This T cell receptor beta chain appears in the sequencing data of a study of T-cell memory formation after mild COVID-19. Findings of the study overall: Researchers found some responding clones in pre-infection memory, a sign that cross-reactive memory joined. The study found balanced CD4/CD8 in clones contracting day 15 to 85 and a CD4+ lean in later expanders.

TCRdb fed the 5' RACE reads into MiXCR, producing one record per CDR3 protein. The data contain about 560,000 distinct CDR3 sequences, roughly a sixth of them singletons. The CDR3 extends over 16 amino acids. Trimming left V 5 bases short and J 6 bases short, with 19 bases between. Germline loops: CDR1 LNHDA, CDR2 SQIVND (reference sequence). This clonotype was counted a few times. Antigen specificity is unknown. The V gene is TRBV19, the J gene TRBJ2-2; D is perhaps TRBD2 (6 bases). This TCR was sampled from an adult woman who had mild COVID-19 (a few samples of this study predate the infection). Cell type and time point are not known. The sample comprised PBMCs or a T cell subset sorted from them (not recorded which). The CDR3 coding sequence is TGTGCCAGTAGTGGAGGGCTTCCCAGTCTGCCCGGGGAGCTGTTTTTT. Translated: CASSGGLPSLPGELFF.